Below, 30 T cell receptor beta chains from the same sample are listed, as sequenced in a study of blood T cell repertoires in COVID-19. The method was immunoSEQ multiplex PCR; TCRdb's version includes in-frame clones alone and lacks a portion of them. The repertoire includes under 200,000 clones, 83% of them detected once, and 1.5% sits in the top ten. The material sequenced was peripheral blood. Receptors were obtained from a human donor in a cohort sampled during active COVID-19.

The CDR3 DNA reads TGTGCCATCAGTGAGTCGGGACAGGGGGCCCATGAGCAGTTCTTC. Amino acids: CAISESGQGAHEQFF. The V call is TRBV10-3, the J call TRBJ2-1, with 12 bases matching TRBD1. After removal of 0 bases from V and 8 bases from J, the junction contained 2 bases not matched to a gene. The germline CDR1 and CDR2 sequences are ENHRY and SYGVKD. The CDR3 spans 15 residues.

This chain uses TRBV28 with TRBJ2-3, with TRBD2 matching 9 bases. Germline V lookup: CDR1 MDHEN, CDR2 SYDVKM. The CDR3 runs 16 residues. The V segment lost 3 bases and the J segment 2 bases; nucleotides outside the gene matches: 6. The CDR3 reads CASSLASGIVTDTQYF. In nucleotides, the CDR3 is TGTGCCAGCAGTTTGGCTAGCGGGATAGTCACAGATACGCAGTATTTT.

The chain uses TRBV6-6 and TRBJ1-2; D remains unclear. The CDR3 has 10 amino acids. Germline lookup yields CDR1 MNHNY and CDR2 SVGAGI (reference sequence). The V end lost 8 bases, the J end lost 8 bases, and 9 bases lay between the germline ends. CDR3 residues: CASREEGYTF. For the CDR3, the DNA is TGTGCCAGCCGGGAAGAAGGCTACACCTTC.

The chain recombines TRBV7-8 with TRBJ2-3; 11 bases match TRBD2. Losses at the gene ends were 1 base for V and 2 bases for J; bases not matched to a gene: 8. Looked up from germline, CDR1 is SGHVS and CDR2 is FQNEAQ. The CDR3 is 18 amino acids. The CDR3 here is CASSLVLSGGANTDTQYF. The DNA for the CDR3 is TGTGCCAGCAGCTTAGTTCTTAGCGGGGGGGCAAACACAGATACGCAGTATTTT.

CDR3: CASSLGGQERQPQHF. CDR3 bases: TGTGCCAGCAGCTTAGGGGGGCAGGAACGGCAGCCCCAGCATTTT. This chain joins TRBV7-2 and TRBJ1-5; a possible D gene is TRBD1 (6 bases). Germline CDR1 is SGHTA and CDR2 is FQGNSA. Trimming pared 1 base from V and 7 bases from J, leaving 14 bases between. This CDR3 is 15 amino acids long.

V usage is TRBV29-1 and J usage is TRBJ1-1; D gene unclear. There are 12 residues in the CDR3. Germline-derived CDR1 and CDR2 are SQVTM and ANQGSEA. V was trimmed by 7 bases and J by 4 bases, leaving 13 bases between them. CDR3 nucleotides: TGCAGCGCCGGGAACACGGGCACTGAAGCTTTCTTT. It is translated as CSAGNTGTEAFF.

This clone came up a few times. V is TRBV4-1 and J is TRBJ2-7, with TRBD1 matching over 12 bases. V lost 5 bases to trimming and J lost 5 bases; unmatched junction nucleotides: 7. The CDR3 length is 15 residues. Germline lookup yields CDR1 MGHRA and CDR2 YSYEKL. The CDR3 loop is CASSYRDRGPNEQYF. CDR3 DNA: TGCGCCAGCAGCTACCGGGACAGGGGGCCCAACGAGCAGTACTTC.

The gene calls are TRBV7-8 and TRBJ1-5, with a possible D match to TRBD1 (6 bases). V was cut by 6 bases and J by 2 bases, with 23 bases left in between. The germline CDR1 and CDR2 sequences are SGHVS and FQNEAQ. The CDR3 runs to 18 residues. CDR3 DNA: TGTGCCAGCAGGCAATGGGCGACAGGCGGCTCGGGCAATCAGCCCCAGCATTTT. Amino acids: CASRQWATGGSGNQPQHF.

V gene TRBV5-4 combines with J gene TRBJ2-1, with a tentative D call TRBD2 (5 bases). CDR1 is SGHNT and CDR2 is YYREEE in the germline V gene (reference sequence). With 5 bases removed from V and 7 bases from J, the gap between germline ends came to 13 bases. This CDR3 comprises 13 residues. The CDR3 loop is CASRLVGGNEQFF. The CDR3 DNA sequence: TGTGCCAGCAGACTAGTAGGTGGTAATGAGCAGTTCTTC.

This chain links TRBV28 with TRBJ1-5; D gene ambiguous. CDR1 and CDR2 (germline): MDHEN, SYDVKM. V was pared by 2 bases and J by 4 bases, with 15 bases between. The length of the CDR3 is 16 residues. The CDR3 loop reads CASSLRAGTWNQPQHF. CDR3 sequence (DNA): TGTGCCAGCAGTTTACGGGCGGGAACTTGGAATCAGCCCCAGCATTTT.

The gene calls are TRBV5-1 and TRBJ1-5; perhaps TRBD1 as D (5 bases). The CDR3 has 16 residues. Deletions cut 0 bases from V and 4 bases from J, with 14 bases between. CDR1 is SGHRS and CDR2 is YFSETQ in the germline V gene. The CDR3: CASSLGDSPGNQPQHF. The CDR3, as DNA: TGCGCCAGCAGCTTGGGAGACAGTCCAGGTAATCAGCCCCAGCATTTT.

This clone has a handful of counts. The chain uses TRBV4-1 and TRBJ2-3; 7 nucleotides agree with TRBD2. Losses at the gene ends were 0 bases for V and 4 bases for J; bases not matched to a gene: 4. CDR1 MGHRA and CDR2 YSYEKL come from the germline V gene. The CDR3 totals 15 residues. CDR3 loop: CASSQEVGRADTQYF. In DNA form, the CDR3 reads TGCGCCAGCAGCCAAGAAGTAGGGAGGGCAGATACGCAGTATTTT.

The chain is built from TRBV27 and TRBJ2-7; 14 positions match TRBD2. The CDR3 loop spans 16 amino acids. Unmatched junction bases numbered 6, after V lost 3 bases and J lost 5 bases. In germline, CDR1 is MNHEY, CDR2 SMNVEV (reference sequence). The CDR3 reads CASSFQTSGGANEQYF. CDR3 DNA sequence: TGTGCCAGCAGTTTTCAGACTAGCGGGGGGGCCAACGAGCAGTACTTC.

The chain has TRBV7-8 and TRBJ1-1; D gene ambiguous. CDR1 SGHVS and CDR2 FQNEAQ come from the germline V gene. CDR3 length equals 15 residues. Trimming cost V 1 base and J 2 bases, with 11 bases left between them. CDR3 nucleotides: TGTGCCAGCAGCTTAGTTATTACAGACAACACTGAAGCTTTCTTT. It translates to CASSLVITDNTEAFF.

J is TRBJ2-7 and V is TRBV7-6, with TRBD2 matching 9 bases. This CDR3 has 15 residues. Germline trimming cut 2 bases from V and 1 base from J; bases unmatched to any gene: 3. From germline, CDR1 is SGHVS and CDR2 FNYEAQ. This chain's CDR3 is CASSLTTSGSYEQYF. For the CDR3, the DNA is TGTGCCAGCAGCTTAACGACTAGCGGTTCCTACGAGCAGTACTTC.

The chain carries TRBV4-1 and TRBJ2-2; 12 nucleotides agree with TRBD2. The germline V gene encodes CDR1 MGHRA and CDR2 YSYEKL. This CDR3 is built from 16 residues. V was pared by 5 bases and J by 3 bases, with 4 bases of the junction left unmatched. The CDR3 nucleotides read TGCGCCAGCAGCTCTAGCGGGGGGGCCTACACCGGGGAGCTGTTTTTT. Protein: CASSSSGGAYTGELFF.

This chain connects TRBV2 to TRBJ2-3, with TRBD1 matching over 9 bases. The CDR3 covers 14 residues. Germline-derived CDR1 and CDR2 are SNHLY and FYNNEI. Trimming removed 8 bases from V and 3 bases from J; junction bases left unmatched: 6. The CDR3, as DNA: TGTGCCAGCGGACAGGGGCGGGGAACAGATACGCAGTATTTT. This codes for CASGQGRGTDTQYF.

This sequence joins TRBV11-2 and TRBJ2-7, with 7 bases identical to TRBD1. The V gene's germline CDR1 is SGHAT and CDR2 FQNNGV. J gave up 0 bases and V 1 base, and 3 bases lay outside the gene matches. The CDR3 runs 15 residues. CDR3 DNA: TGTGCCAGCAGCTTAGTGACAGGGAGCTCCTACGAGCAGTACTTC. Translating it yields CASSLVTGSSYEQYF. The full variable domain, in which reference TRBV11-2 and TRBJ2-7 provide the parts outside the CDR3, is EAGVAQSPRYKIIEKRQSVAFWCNPISGHATLYWYQQILGQGPKLLIQFQNNGVVDDSQLPKDRFSAERLKGVDSTLKIQPAKLEDSAVYLCASSLVTGSSYEQYFGPGTRLTVT.

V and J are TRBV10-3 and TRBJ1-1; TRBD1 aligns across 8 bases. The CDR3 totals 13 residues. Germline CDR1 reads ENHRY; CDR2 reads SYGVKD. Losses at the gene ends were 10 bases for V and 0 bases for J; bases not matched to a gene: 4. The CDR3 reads CATQGAMNTEAFF. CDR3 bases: TGTGCCACCCAGGGGGCCATGAACACTGAAGCTTTCTTT.

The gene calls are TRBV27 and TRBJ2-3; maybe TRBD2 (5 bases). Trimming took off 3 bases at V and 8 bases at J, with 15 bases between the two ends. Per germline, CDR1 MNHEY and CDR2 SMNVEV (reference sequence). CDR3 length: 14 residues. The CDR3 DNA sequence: TGTGCCAGCAGTTTGAGACTCGTCGGAGGTACGCAGTATTTT. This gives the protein CASSLRLVGGTQYF.

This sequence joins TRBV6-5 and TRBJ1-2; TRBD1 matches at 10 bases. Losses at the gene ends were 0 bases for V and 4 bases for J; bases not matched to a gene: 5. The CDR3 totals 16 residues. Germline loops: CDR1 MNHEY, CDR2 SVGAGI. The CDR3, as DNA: TGTGCCAGCAGTTACTCCTTGACAGGGGGCTCCTATGGCTACACCTTC. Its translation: CASSYSLTGGSYGYTF.

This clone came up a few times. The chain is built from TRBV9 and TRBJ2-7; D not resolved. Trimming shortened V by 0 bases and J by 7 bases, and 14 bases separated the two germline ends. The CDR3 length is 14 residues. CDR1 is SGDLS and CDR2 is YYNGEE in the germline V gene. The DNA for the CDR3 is TGTGCCAGCAGCGTAGCTGAGATTGCTATTGAGCAGTACTTC. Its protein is CASSVAEIAIEQYF.

The CDR3 loop is CASSLGGNRAFF. DNA of the CDR3: TGTGCCAGCAGCTTAGGAGGGAATAGGGCTTTCTTT. J is TRBJ1-1 and V is TRBV11-2; D gene ambiguous. The CDR3 runs to 12 residues. Between the trimmed V and J ends, which lost 1 base and 11 bases, there was a span of 11 bases. CDR1 and CDR2 (germline): SGHAT, FQNNGV.

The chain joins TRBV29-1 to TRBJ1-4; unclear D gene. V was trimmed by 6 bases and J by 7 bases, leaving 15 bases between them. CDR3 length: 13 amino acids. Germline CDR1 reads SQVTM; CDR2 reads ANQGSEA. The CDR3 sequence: CSVAAPLSEKLFF. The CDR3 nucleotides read TGCAGCGTGGCGGCACCCCTTAGTGAAAAACTGTTTTTT.

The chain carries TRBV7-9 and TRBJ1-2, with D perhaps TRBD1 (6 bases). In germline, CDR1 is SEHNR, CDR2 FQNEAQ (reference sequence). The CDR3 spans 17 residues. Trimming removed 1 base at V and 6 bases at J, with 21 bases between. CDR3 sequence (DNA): TGTGCCAGCAGCTTAGGGGCCGGTGGGGGCCCTTTGAATGGCTACACCTTC. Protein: CASSLGAGGGPLNGYTF.

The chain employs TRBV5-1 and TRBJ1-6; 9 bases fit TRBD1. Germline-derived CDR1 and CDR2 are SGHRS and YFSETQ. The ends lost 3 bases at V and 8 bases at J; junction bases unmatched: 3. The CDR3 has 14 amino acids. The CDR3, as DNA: TGCGCCAGCAGCTCGGACAGGGGCCATTCACCCCTCCACTTT. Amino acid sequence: CASSSDRGHSPLHF.

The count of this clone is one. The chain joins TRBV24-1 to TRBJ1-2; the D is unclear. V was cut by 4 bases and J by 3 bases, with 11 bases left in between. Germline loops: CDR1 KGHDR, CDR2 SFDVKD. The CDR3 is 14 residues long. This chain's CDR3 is CATSDPARDYGYTF. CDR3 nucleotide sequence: TGTGCCACCAGTGACCCTGCACGGGACTATGGCTACACCTTC.

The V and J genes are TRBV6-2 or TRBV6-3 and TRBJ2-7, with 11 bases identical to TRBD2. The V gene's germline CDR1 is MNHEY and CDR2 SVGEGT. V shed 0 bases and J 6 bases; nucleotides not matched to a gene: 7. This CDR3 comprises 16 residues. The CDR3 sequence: CASSYSLAGGHVEQYF. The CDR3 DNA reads TGTGCCAGCAGTTACTCCTTAGCGGGAGGGCACGTCGAGCAGTACTTC.

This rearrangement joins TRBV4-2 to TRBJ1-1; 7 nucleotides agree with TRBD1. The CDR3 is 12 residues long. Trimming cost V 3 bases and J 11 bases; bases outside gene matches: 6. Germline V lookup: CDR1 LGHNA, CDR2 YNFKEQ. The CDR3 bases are TGTGCCAGCAGCCAGATCGACAGGGCTGCTTTCTTT. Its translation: CASSQIDRAAFF.

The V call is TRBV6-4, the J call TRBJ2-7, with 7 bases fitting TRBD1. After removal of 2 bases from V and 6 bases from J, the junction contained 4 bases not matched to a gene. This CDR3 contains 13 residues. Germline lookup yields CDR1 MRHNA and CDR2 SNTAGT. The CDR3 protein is CASSDGQAGEQYF. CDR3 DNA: TGTGCCAGCAGTGACGGACAGGCAGGCGAGCAGTACTTC.